This T cell receptor beta chain was recovered during a study of T cell responses to AZD1222 COVID-19 vaccine. Study-level points and caveats: Reportedly, close to half of spike-specific TCRs are directed against unmutated variant regions. Spike-specific TCR breadth and depth were elevated following two AZD1222 doses. The study sampled repertoires only after the peak T cell response. Just a handful of people given AZD1222 tested seropositive at baseline.

The CDR3 totals 15 residues. Germline V gene sequence: CDR1 LNHDA, CDR2 SQIVND (reference sequence). V lost 4 bases and J lost 2, with 12 bases in between. A remark on this clone: Its cognate antigen is unknown.

Clones were read by immunoSEQ multiplex PCR, and TCRdb kept only the in-frame ones, dropping some. The repertoire holds some 150,000 clones, around 90% seen once, with about 3.3% in the top ten. The chain has TRBV19 and TRBJ1-3; D is unclear. This receptor was obtained from an adult who received the AZD1222 COVID-19 vaccine. The input for sequencing was peripheral blood, taken 28 days after the second AZD1222 dose. CDR3 loop: CASSTEDGPGNTIYF. The CDR3, as DNA: TGTGCCAGTAGTACCGAGGATGGCCCTGGAAACACCATATATTTT. Together with reference TRBV19 and TRBJ1-3, the CDR3 gives the full variable domain: DGGITQSPKYLFRKEGQNVTLSCEQNLNHDAMYWYRQDPGQGLRLIYYSQIVNDFQKGDIAEGYSVSREKKESFPLTVTSAQKNPTAFYLCASSTEDGPGNTIYFGEGSWLTVV.